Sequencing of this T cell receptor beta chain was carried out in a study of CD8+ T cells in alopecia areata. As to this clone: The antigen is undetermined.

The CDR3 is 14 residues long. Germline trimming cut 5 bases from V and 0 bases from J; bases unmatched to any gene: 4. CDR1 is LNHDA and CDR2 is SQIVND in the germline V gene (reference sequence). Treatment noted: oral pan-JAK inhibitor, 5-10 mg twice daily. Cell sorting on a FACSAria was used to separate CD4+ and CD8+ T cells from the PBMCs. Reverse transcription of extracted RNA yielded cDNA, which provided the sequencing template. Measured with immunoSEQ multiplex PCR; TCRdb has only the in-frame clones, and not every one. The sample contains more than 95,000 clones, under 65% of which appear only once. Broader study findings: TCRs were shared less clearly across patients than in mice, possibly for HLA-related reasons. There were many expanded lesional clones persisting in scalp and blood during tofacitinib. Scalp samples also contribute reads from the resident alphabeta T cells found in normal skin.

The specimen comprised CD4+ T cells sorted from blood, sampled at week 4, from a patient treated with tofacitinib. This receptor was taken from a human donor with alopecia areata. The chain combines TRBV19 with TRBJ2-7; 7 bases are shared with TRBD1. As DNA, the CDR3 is TGTGCCAGTAGTGCCCGACAGGGCTCCTACGAGCAGTACTTC. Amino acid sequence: CASSARQGSYEQYF.